This TCR beta chain came from a study of blood T cell repertoires in COVID-19. Across the study: Whether acute or convalescent, the COVID-19 samples came from the United States, Italy and Spain.

V shed 3 bases, J shed 4 bases, and the junction held 5 bases outside the gene matches. Germline CDR1 KGHDR, CDR2 SFDVKD. The CDR3 has 15 amino acids. Using immunoSEQ multiplex PCR, the repertoire was profiled, and TCRdb retains in-frame clones only, with some absent. The sample holds 210,000 or so clones, approximately 78% seen once. This receptor was taken from a woman aged 40 to 50 with acute or convalescent COVID-19. The material sequenced was peripheral blood. The V gene is TRBV24-1, the J gene TRBJ1-1; 9 bases line up with TRBD1. CDR3 amino acids: CATSDIRDRATEAFF. Written as DNA, the CDR3 is TGTGCCACCAGTGATATTAGGGACAGGGCCACTGAAGCTTTCTTT.